This TCR beta chain was recovered during a study of vaccination and CD4 T cells after COVID-19. Study-level points and caveats: Early post-infection timepoints were missing, and relatively few convalescent patients were studied.

Once obtained from cultured CD4+ T cells, the DNA was sequenced using the Oncomine TCR Beta short-read assay. MiXCR, applied by TCRdb to the PCR reads, yields one record per CDR3 protein. This sample has about 11,000 distinct CDR3 sequences, with approximately 53% found just once. Trimming at V came to 5 bases and at J to 2 bases, leaving 6 bases not matched to a gene. Germline assignment: CDR1 MNHNS and CDR2 SASEGT. This CDR3 has 15 amino acids. A remark on this clonotype: Its specificity is unknown.

The treatment denotes: approximately 11-day PBMC culture with coronavirus spike peptide pools or control peptides (ViraFEST assay). The specimen was CD4+ T cells from blood, cultured in vitro. The TCR originated in a human donor who had recovered from COVID-19. The chain employs TRBV6-1 and TRBJ1-2, with 9 bases fitting TRBD1. The DNA of the CDR3 is TGTGCCAGCAGTACCACAGGGGGCGCGAACTATGGCTACACCTTC. Translated, it gives CASSTTGGANYGYTF.